Below, 8 T cell receptor beta chains from the same sample are listed, as sequenced in a study of blood T cell repertoires in COVID-19. Here immunoSEQ multiplex PCR was the method, and the copy in TCRdb shows in-frame clones only, minus some. The top ten clones hold 0.85% to 1.2% of a sample with fewer than 500,000 clones, roughly 80% of them seen once. Material for sequencing was peripheral blood. The receptors derive from a human donor with acute or convalescent COVID-19. The donor label of this sample is uncertain.

The V and J genes are TRBV18 and TRBJ2-1; D may be TRBD1 (5 bases). Germline CDR1 and CDR2: KGHSH and LQKENI. The CDR3 is 17 amino acids. V lost 3 bases and J lost 1, with 16 bases in between. CDR3 region: CASSPLHAGQSYNEQFF. CDR3 coding DNA: TGTGCCAGCTCACCCCTACACGCAGGGCAATCCTACAATGAGCAGTTCTTC. Drawing the rest from reference TRBV18 and TRBJ2-1, the complete variable domain is NAGVMQNPRHLVRRRGQEARLRCSPMKGHSHVYWYRQLPEEGLKFMVYLQKENIIDESGMPKERFSAEFPKEGPSILRIQQVVRGDSAAYFCASSPLHAGQSYNEQFFGPGTRLTVL.

V is TRBV7-9 and J is TRBJ2-1; 9 bases line up with TRBD2. Germline trimming cut 7 bases from V and 6 bases from J; bases unmatched to any gene: 13. The V gene's germline CDR1 is SEHNR and CDR2 FQNEAQ (reference sequence). The CDR3 is made up of 16 amino acids. Here the CDR3 DNA reads TGTGCCAGCACCCCCCAAGGTCTAGCGGGGTCCAATGAGCAGTTCTTC. Amino acid sequence: CASTPQGLAGSNEQFF.

This clone was seen a few times. This chain joins TRBV14 and TRBJ2-7; 11 bases match TRBD1. Germline V gene sequence: CDR1 SGHDN, CDR2 FVKESK. This CDR3 comprises 15 residues. J gave up 1 base and V 3 bases, and 2 bases lay outside the gene matches. CDR3 loop: CASSHWDRGSYEQYF. CDR3 nucleotide sequence: TGTGCCAGCAGCCATTGGGACAGGGGGTCCTACGAGCAGTACTTC.

The chain couples TRBV24-1 to TRBJ2-3; 9 bases align to TRBD2. V was pared by 6 bases and J by 4 bases, with 4 bases of the junction left unmatched. The CDR3 consists of 14 residues. The germline gives CDR1 KGHDR, CDR2 SFDVKD. CDR3 loop: CATSRAGGPDTQYF. CDR3 nucleotide sequence: TGTGCCACCAGTAGGGCGGGGGGGCCAGATACGCAGTATTTT.

The chain carries TRBV2 and TRBJ1-4, with D possibly TRBD1 on 6 matching bases. The germline V gene has CDR1 SNHLY and CDR2 FYNNEI. Trimming pared 8 bases from V and 9 bases from J, leaving 13 bases between. The CDR3 length is 12 residues. CDR3 sequence (DNA): TGTGCCAGCGCGGCAGGGGTGCAAAAACTGTTTTTT. This translates into CASAAGVQKLFF.

V is TRBV2 and J is TRBJ1-2, with TRBD1 as a possible D gene (6 bases). CDR1 is SNHLY, CDR2 FYNNEI, per germline. The CDR3 length is 13 residues. Trimming left V 4 bases short and J 4 bases short, with 10 bases between. As DNA, the CDR3 is TGTGCCAGCAGTGCACAGGGCCTCTATGGCTACACCTTC. Protein product: CASSAQGLYGYTF.

The V gene is TRBV28, the J gene TRBJ1-2; unclear D gene. The CDR3 extends over 14 amino acids. CDR1 is MDHEN and CDR2 is SYDVKM in the germline V gene. V lost 6 bases, J lost 6 bases, and 17 bases lay in between. This CDR3 reads CASRSRPLADGYTF. For the CDR3, the DNA is TGTGCCAGCAGATCGAGGCCATTGGCGGATGGCTACACCTTC.

The gene calls are TRBV7-8 and TRBJ2-7, with D perhaps matching TRBD1 (6 bases). Germline V gene data show CDR1 as SGHVS and CDR2 as FQNEAQ. The CDR3 covers 14 residues. V lost 4 bases, J lost 0 bases, and 10 bases lay in between. As DNA, the CDR3 is TGTGCCAGCAGCTCGGGACACAGCTCCTACGAGCAGTACTTC. It codes for CASSSGHSSYEQYF.